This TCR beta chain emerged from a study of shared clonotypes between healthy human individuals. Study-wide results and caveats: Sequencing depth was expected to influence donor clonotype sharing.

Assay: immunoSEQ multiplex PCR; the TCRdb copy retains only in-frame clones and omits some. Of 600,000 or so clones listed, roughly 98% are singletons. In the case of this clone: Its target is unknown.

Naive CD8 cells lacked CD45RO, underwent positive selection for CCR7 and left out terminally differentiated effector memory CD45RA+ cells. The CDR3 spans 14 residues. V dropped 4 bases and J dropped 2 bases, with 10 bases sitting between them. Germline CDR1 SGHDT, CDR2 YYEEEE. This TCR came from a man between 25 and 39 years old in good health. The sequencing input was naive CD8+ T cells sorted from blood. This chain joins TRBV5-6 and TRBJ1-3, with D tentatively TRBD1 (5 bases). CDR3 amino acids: CASSLGEAGNTIYF. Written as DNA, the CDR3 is TGTGCCAGCAGCCTGGGGGAGGCTGGAAACACCATATATTTT.